Here is one T cell receptor beta chain with its context. Its target is unknown. Specified treatment: around 19 received Ad26.COV2.S at low or high dose, single or two shots; roughly 5 received placebo; per-sample allocation not given. On day 63 after the first injection, vaccine and placebo recipients gave samples. An adult donor aged 18-55 years was enrolled in Boston. The CDR3 length is 15 residues. Trimming removed 1 base at V and 2 bases at J, with 11 bases between. Per the germline V gene, CDR1 is SGHDN and CDR2 is FVKESK. Sequencing was performed with immunoSEQ multiplex PCR; in TCRdb, only in-frame clones are kept and a portion is missing. This table holds approximately 240,000 clones, roughly 88% found once. The sample belongs to a study of Ad26.COV2.S vaccination and SARS-CoV-2 variants. On the study more broadly: Once or twice, 56 days apart, Ad26.COV2.S was delivered intramuscularly.

Study-wide findings and caveats: In vaccinated individuals, spike-specific CD8+ and CD4+ T cell responses reportedly displayed substantial breadth. Measurements of TCR breadth and depth may have given underestimates of the total T cell responses.

This receptor was taken from a person aged 18-60 years who received the Ad26.COV2.S COVID-19 vaccine or a placebo. The sample consisted of peripheral blood, taken in a trial of Ad26.COV2.S vaccine versus placebo. The chain uses TRBV14 and TRBJ2-5; D perhaps matches TRBD2 (6 bases). DNA of the CDR3: TGTGCCAGCAGCCAAGCCCCGGGACTGCAAGAGACCCAGTACTTC. Translated: CASSQAPGLQETQYF.